The 9 T cell receptor beta chains presented below share a single source sample, sequenced in a study of T-cell reconstitution after alpha-beta-depleted transplantation in children. Using unique molecular identifiers, the investigators prepared the TCRbeta library. TCRdb re-analysed the PCR reads in MiXCR, keeping a single row per CDR3 protein. The sample has some 350,000 distinct CDR3 sequences; around 15% are singletons. Material: PBMCs, mostly from graft donor cells, obtained 360 days after TCRalphabeta/CD19-depleted stem cell transplant. Receptors originate from a male patient aged 2-15 years who had a stem cell transplant for acute lymphoblastic leukemia, so the T cells may come from the graft donor.

The chain links TRBV2 to TRBJ2-1, with D perhaps TRBD1 or TRBD2 (6 bases each). Germline V CDR1 and CDR2: SNHLY, FYNNEI. This CDR3 region has 17 residues. The V gene lost 3 bases and the J gene lost 1 base, with 16 bases spanning the gap. The CDR3 protein is CASSDRGRAGSYNEQFF. The CDR3 DNA reads TGTGCCAGCAGTGACAGGGGCCGGGCGGGATCCTACAATGAGCAGTTCTTC.

This sequence joins TRBV6-5 and TRBJ2-4, with D perhaps matching TRBD2 (5 bases). V gave up 2 bases and J gave up 8 bases, with 10 bases separating them. CDR1 and CDR2 from the germline V gene are MNHEY and SVGAGI. The CDR3 spans 13 residues. The CDR3 DNA is TGTGCCAGCAGTTACGAGGGAGATGACATTCAGTACTTC. Translation gives CASSYEGDDIQYF.

This clonotype has at least ten counts. The V and J genes are TRBV20-1 and TRBJ2-2; tentative D call: TRBD2 (6 bases). Trimming took off 5 bases at V and 4 bases at J, with 17 bases between the two ends. Germline values: CDR1 DFQATT, CDR2 SNEGSKA (reference sequence). The length of the CDR3 is 15 residues. The CDR3 here is CSAVLGGSGTGELFF. In DNA, the CDR3 is TGCAGTGCTGTTCTAGGAGGGAGTGGCACCGGGGAGCTGTTTTTT.

The rearrangement links TRBV7-2 to TRBJ2-2, with D hard to call. The CDR3 length is 13 residues. Germline lookup yields CDR1 SGHTA and CDR2 FQGNSA. Trimming cost V 2 bases and J 11 bases, with 12 bases left between them. This CDR3 reads CASSLITPNELFF. CDR3 sequence (DNA): TGTGCCAGCAGCTTAATAACCCCCAACGAGCTGTTTTTT.

This clonotype was counted a few times. J is TRBJ1-4 and V is TRBV6-5; D uncertain. In germline, CDR1 is MNHEY, CDR2 SVGAGI. The CDR3 sequence is 14 residues long. Between the trimmed V and J ends, which lost 2 bases and 10 bases, there was a span of 14 bases. CDR3 bases: TGTGCCAGCAGTTACGAGGGCAGGTGGGGAAAACTGTTTTTT. It translates to CASSYEGRWGKLFF.

The chain employs TRBV4-1 and TRBJ2-3, with TRBD1 identical over 8 bases. The V gene's germline CDR1 is MGHRA and CDR2 YSYEKL. With V trimmed by 2 bases and J by 2 bases, 6 bases remained unmatched. There are 16 residues in the CDR3. The CDR3: CASSQYGTGYTDTQYF. The CDR3 DNA is TGCGCCAGCAGCCAATATGGGACAGGATACACAGATACGCAGTATTTT.

The rearrangement links TRBV7-6 to TRBJ2-1, with 9 bases matching TRBD2. Trimming cost V 5 bases and J 2 bases; bases outside gene matches: 4. Looked up from germline, CDR1 is SGHVS and CDR2 is FNYEAQ. The CDR3 extends over 15 amino acids. The CDR3, as DNA: TGTGCCAGCAGCAAGACTAGCGGCCCCTACAATGAGCAGTTCTTC. This translates into CASSKTSGPYNEQFF.

This clonotype was observed many times. This sequence joins TRBV10-3 and TRBJ2-7; weak D call: TRBD2 (5 bases). The ends were cut back, 3 bases at V and 7 bases at J, with 7 bases in the middle. The CDR3 length is 11 residues. Germline CDR1 ENHRY, CDR2 SYGVKD. CDR3 in amino acids: CAISEGGEQYF. CDR3 DNA: TGTGCCATCAGTGAAGGAGGAGAGCAGTACTTC.

The DNA for the CDR3 is TGTGCCAGCAGCTTACTCCGGGACAGGGGGCTTGGAGAGACCCAGTACTTC. Encoded protein: CASSLLRDRGLGETQYF. The rearrangement joins TRBV7-9 to TRBJ2-5, with 12 bases identical to TRBD1. CDR1 SEHNR and CDR2 FQNEAQ come from the germline V gene (reference sequence). This CDR3 is 17 amino acids long. Unmatched junction bases numbered 8, after V lost 2 bases and J lost 4 bases.